What follows are 3 T cell receptor beta chains derived from one specimen sequenced in a study of T cells after yellow fever vaccination. TCRdb re-called the 5' RACE reads through MiXCR, storing one row per CDR3 protein. The sample includes 20,000 to 25,000 distinct CDR3 sequences, approximately 3.2% of them seen just once. Sequences were derived from PBMCs, either bulk or a sorted T-cell subset (CD4+, CD8+, memory, or dextramer-sorted; not recorded which), sampled about 41 days after the first yellow fever vaccination. Source of these receptors: a man younger than 35 who received the YFV17D yellow fever vaccine.

There are many counts of this clonotype. The V and J genes are TRBV27 and TRBJ2-7; D tentatively reads TRBD1 or TRBD2 (5 bases each). Deletions cut 7 bases from V and 5 bases from J, with 12 bases between. In germline, CDR1 is MNHEY, CDR2 SMNVEV (reference sequence). This CDR3 is 12 amino acids long. The CDR3 sequence: CASNFGGNEQYV. The CDR3 coding sequence is TGTGCCAGCAATTTTGGGGGAAACGAGCAGTACGTC.

This clonotype was recorded at least ten times. The rearrangement links TRBV3-1 to TRBJ2-4; no firm D call. CDR1 is LGHDT, CDR2 YNNKEL, per germline (reference sequence). This CDR3 has 14 amino acids. The V end was cut by 2 bases, the J end by 3 bases, with 8 bases between. CDR3: CASSQMGNKNIQYF. The DNA of the CDR3 is TGTGCCAGCAGCCAAATGGGGAACAAAAACATTCAGTACTTC.

There are many counts of this clonotype. The chain recombines TRBV29-1 with TRBJ2-7; D possibly corresponds to TRBD2 (6 bases). The CDR3 is 12 amino acids. V lost 7 bases, J lost 0 bases, and 10 bases lay in between. Germline lookup yields CDR1 SQVTM and CDR2 ANQGSEA. The CDR3 protein is CSAGTFSYEQYF. In DNA form, the CDR3 reads TGCAGCGCAGGGACTTTCTCCTACGAGCAGTACTTC.